The 4 T cell receptor beta chains listed next were all sequenced from one sample in a study of identical twins. Each CDR3 protein is one row after TCRdb ran MiXCR on the 5' RACE reads. The data contain some 590,000 distinct CDR3 sequences, roughly 9.5% of them singletons. Another study also made use of these data, one on yellow fever vaccine responses in identical twins.

Sample: PBMCs. Source of these receptors: a woman between 18 and 30 years old in good health.

This clonotype showed up just a few times. J is TRBJ2-7 and V is TRBV4-3; perhaps TRBD1 as D (6 bases). Per the germline V gene, CDR1 is LGHNA and CDR2 is YSLEER. V shed 0 bases and J shed 8 bases, with 20 bases lying between them. This CDR3 has 16 residues. The CDR3 bases are TGCGCCAGCAGCCAAGATTTTGACAGGAGGCTCTATCAGCAGTACTTC. Translation gives CASSQDFDRRLYQQYF.

This clonotype was found many times. The chain couples TRBV29-1 to TRBJ2-7, with a possible D match to TRBD1 (5 bases). Germline loops: CDR1 SQVTM, CDR2 ANQGSEA. The CDR3 totals 11 residues. V was clipped by 6 bases and J by 4 bases, with 10 bases between them. CDR3 amino acids: CSVGDTYEQYF. The CDR3 bases are TGCAGCGTAGGGGATACATACGAGCAGTACTTC.

The gene calls are TRBV7-2 and TRBJ1-5, with D tentatively TRBD1 (5 bases). This CDR3 is built from 15 residues. Germline V lookup: CDR1 SGHTA, CDR2 FQGNSA. The ends were cut back, 5 bases at V and 3 bases at J, with 14 bases in the middle. CDR3 coding DNA: TGTGCCAGCAGCCACAACAGGCCTCCCAATCAGCCCCAGCATTTT. It yields the protein CASSHNRPPNQPQHF.

The chain links TRBV7-9 to TRBJ2-1; D might be TRBD2 (6 bases). Germline CDR1 and CDR2: SEHNR and FQNEAQ (reference sequence). V was clipped by 3 bases and J by 15 bases, with 18 bases between them. CDR3 length equals 13 residues. The CDR3 nucleotides read TGTGCCAGCAGCTTCCCTCCGGGACTTGTGGGGTTCTTC. Encoded protein: CASSFPPGLVGFF.